This entry lists 27 T cell receptor beta chains sequenced from one sample in a study of T-cell memory formation after mild COVID-19. MiXCR, run by TCRdb on the 5' RACE reads, gives a single entry per CDR3 protein. The table lists approximately 340,000 distinct CDR3 sequences, roughly 15% of them singletons, with 20% to 25% in the top ten. Sample: PBMCs or a T cell subset sorted from them (not recorded which). The receptors originated from a man between 18 and 29 years old who had mild COVID-19 (a few samples of this study predate the infection). Cell type and time point are not known.

The chain recombines TRBV6-2 or TRBV6-3 with TRBJ2-7, with D perhaps matching TRBD2 (5 bases). The germline V and J ends were trimmed by 6 bases and 0 bases, with 12 bases remaining between them. Germline CDR1 MNHEY, CDR2 SVGEGT. The CDR3 extends over 14 amino acids. The CDR3 reads CASRRTGSSYEQYF. CDR3 DNA sequence: TGTGCCAGCAGGAGGACGGGAAGCTCCTACGAGCAGTACTTC.

CDR3 sequence (DNA): TGTGCCAGCAGCCGCGGGGCGCCGGGCGACGAGCAGTACTTC. Its protein product is CASSRGAPGDEQYF. This rearrangement joins TRBV11-3 to TRBJ2-7; possible D gene TRBD2, 6 bases. Trimming took 5 bases from V and 5 from J, leaving 16 bases between them. The CDR3 contains 14 residues. The germline gives CDR1 SGHNT, CDR2 YENEEA.

The chain carries TRBV11-3 and TRBJ2-3; D unclear. The germline gives CDR1 SGHNT, CDR2 YENEEA. The CDR3 covers 13 residues. Trimming pared 1 base from V and 6 bases from J, leaving 8 bases between. CDR3 residues: CASSLGERDTQYF. Written as DNA, the CDR3 is TGTGCCAGCAGCTTAGGAGAGAGGGATACGCAGTATTTT.

This clonotype was seen more than once but under ten times. CDR3 nucleotide sequence: TGCGCCAGCAGCCAAGATCCGGGACTAGCGGGGGGGGCGTTGAATGAGCAGTTCTTC. As protein: CASSQDPGLAGGALNEQFF. The chain joins TRBV4-3 to TRBJ2-1, with TRBD2 identical over 16 bases. This CDR3 has 19 amino acids. The germline V gene encodes CDR1 LGHNA and CDR2 YSLEER. J lost 7 bases, V lost 0 bases, and 9 bases had no gene match.

The chain joins TRBV6-4 to TRBJ2-1; 12 bases map to TRBD1. J lost 9 bases, V lost 6 bases, and 6 bases had no gene match. From germline, CDR1 is MRHNA and CDR2 SNTAGT. This CDR3 is built from 14 residues. CDR3 in amino acids: CASRTGTGGGEQFF. CDR3 in DNA: TGTGCCAGCAGAACCGGGACAGGGGGCGGTGAGCAGTTCTTC.

This chain joins TRBV12-3 or TRBV12-4 and TRBJ1-5; D uncertain. The germline V and J ends were trimmed by 3 bases and 6 bases, with 15 bases remaining between them. There are 15 residues in the CDR3. Written as DNA, the CDR3 is TGTGCCAGCAGTTTTGTCTCGGGGATTGGTCAGCCCCAGCATTTT. Protein: CASSFVSGIGQPQHF.

This clonotype was counted between two and nine times. The gene calls are TRBV29-1 and TRBJ2-2; D gene ambiguous. V gave up 4 bases and J gave up 7 bases, with 10 bases separating them. The CDR3 loop spans 12 amino acids. Germline CDR1 and CDR2: SQVTM and ANQGSEA. CDR3: CSVVRNRGELFF. DNA for the CDR3: TGCAGCGTTGTTCGAAATCGCGGGGAGCTGTTTTTT.

This clonotype has just a few counts. The rearrangement links TRBV12-3 or TRBV12-4 to TRBJ1-1; TRBD1 might be the D (5 bases). The CDR3 sequence is 12 residues long. V was clipped by 5 bases and J by 7 bases, with 11 bases between them. The CDR3 region is CASSPTGREAFF. The CDR3 bases are TGTGCCAGCAGTCCCACGGGACGTGAAGCTTTCTTT.

This clonotype appeared a few times. The CDR3 reads CASSIITGKLFF. CDR3 sequence (DNA): TGTGCCAGCTCGATAATTACGGGGAAACTGTTTTTT. V is TRBV5-6 and J is TRBJ1-4; D gene ambiguous. V lost 7 bases, J lost 11 bases, and 15 bases lay in between. The CDR3 has 12 residues. The V gene's germline CDR1 is SGHDT and CDR2 YYEEEE.

There are a few counts of this clonotype. The chain couples TRBV28 to TRBJ2-4, with 9 bases identical to TRBD1. The CDR3 is 14 residues long. V trimming: 4 bases; J trimming: 6 bases; junction bases outside the gene matches: 4. The germline CDR1 and CDR2 sequences are MDHEN and SYDVKM. CDR3 bases: TGTGCCAGCAGTTCCATGGGACAGGGAAACATTCAGTACTTC. Translated, it gives CASSSMGQGNIQYF. The full variable domain, with the rest looked up from reference TRBV28 and TRBJ2-4, is DVKVTQSSRYLVKRTGEKVFLECVQDMDHENMFWYRQDPGLGLRLIYFSYDVKMKEKGDIPEGYSVSREKKERFSLILESASTNQTSMYLCASSSMGQGNIQYFGAGTRLSVL.

V gene TRBV4-3 combines with J gene TRBJ2-3; TRBD2 might be the D (5 bases). CDR1 is LGHNA and CDR2 is YSLEER in the germline V gene. The CDR3 is 14 residues long. V lost 1 base and J lost 0, with 5 bases in between. CDR3 sequence (DNA): TGCGCCAGCAGCCAAGGAGGGAGCACAGATACGCAGTATTTT. Amino acids: CASSQGGSTDTQYF.

This clonotype was recorded a few times. The CDR3 sequence is CASRGAGYGYTF. CDR3 DNA: TGTGCCAGTAGAGGGGCCGGGTATGGCTACACCTTC. J is TRBJ1-2 and V is TRBV19, with D maybe TRBD1 (5 bases). The CDR3 runs to 12 residues. The V end was cut by 6 bases, the J end by 5 bases, with 10 bases between. CDR1 and CDR2 from the germline V gene are LNHDA and SQIVND (reference sequence).

The V gene is TRBV5-4, the J gene TRBJ2-5; 11 nucleotides line up with TRBD1. Germline CDR1 SGHNT, CDR2 YYREEE (reference sequence). J lost 5 bases, V lost 4 bases, and 7 bases had no gene match. This CDR3 comprises 15 residues. In DNA form, the CDR3 reads TGTGCCAGCAGCACGTGGGACAGGGGGGTGGAGACCCAGTACTTC. Translating it yields CASSTWDRGVETQYF.

The chain joins TRBV11-3 to TRBJ2-2; D is unresolved. Germline CDR1 and CDR2: SGHNT and YENEEA. The CDR3 consists of 13 residues. Trimming removed 5 bases at V and 6 bases at J, with 10 bases between. In DNA form, the CDR3 reads TGTGCCAGCAGCCCCCCCGGATCCGGGGAGCTGTTTTTT. Translated: CASSPPGSGELFF.

The CDR3 DNA reads TGTGCCAGCAGTGATGCCGGCTACGAGCAGTACTTC. Protein: CASSDAGYEQYF. This sequence joins TRBV2 and TRBJ2-7, with D uncertain. The V and J ends lost 3 bases and 3 bases respectively, with 6 bases between them. The CDR3 length is 12 residues. From germline, CDR1 is SNHLY and CDR2 FYNNEI.

The sample holds a few counts of this clonotype. This sequence joins TRBV6-5 and TRBJ1-2; D perhaps matches TRBD1 (5 bases). CDR1 is MNHEY and CDR2 is SVGAGI in the germline V gene. The germline V and J ends were trimmed by 3 bases and 0 bases, with 8 bases remaining between them. This CDR3 has 14 amino acids. The CDR3 DNA reads TGTGCCAGCAGTTATGGGGGGACTAACTATGGCTACACCTTC. This codes for CASSYGGTNYGYTF.

The chain has TRBV6-5 and TRBJ2-7; D is ambiguous. The V gene's germline CDR1 is MNHEY and CDR2 SVGAGI. The V gene lost 6 bases and the J gene lost 5 bases, with 20 bases spanning the gap. CDR3 length: 15 residues. The CDR3 region is CASRSGPIRSDEQYF. The CDR3 DNA reads as TGTGCCAGCAGATCCGGGCCGATCCGATCGGACGAGCAGTACTTC.

CDR3 sequence reads: CASSSGWGALNTEAFF. CDR3 sequence (DNA): TGCGCCAGCAGCTCAGGTTGGGGGGCGTTGAACACTGAAGCTTTCTTT. The chain joins TRBV5-1 to TRBJ1-1; D might be TRBD1 (6 bases). Trimming stripped 3 bases from V and 0 bases from J, with 15 bases between. CDR3 length equals 16 residues. Germline CDR1 reads SGHRS; CDR2 reads YFSETQ.

This clonotype was counted only a few times. The J gene is TRBJ2-5, the V gene TRBV29-1; D is perhaps TRBD1 (6 bases). This CDR3 spans 14 amino acids. Germline V lookup: CDR1 SQVTM, CDR2 ANQGSEA. Trimming pared 6 bases from V and 5 bases from J, leaving 19 bases between. The CDR3 region has the DNA TGCAGCGTAACACGACAGGTGCAGGGGGAGACCCAGTACTTC. Amino acids: CSVTRQVQGETQYF.

This clonotype was seen only a few times. The chain has TRBV6-5 and TRBJ1-1; 7 bases line up with TRBD1. The CDR3 length is 13 residues. Unmatched junction bases numbered 7, after V lost 6 bases and J lost 6 bases. Germline V gene lookup returns CDR1 MNHEY and CDR2 SVGAGI. The CDR3 region has the DNA TGTGCCAGCAGGCCACAGGGGTTGTCTGAAGCTTTCTTT. It codes for CASRPQGLSEAFF.

This clonotype was counted between two and nine times. The rearrangement uses TRBV28 and TRBJ2-3, with 9 bases that match TRBD2. This CDR3 spans 17 amino acids. Looked up from germline, CDR1 is MDHEN and CDR2 is SYDVKM. V was pared by 7 bases and J by 1 base, with 12 bases of the junction left unmatched. DNA of the CDR3: TGTGCCAGCACTCTCAGCGGGGCTAGCGGGGGCACAGATACGCAGTATTTT. This gives the protein CASTLSGASGGTDTQYF.

The chain carries TRBV6-5 and TRBJ1-1; D remains ambiguous. V was pared by 1 base and J by 8 bases, with 5 bases between. Germline V lookup: CDR1 MNHEY, CDR2 SVGAGI. The CDR3 length is 11 residues. CDR3 sequence reads: CASSYFREAFF. As DNA, the CDR3 is TGTGCCAGCAGTTACTTCAGGGAAGCTTTCTTT.

The rearrangement links TRBV29-1 to TRBJ2-3; TRBD1 agrees at 11 bases. V lost 4 bases, J lost 1 base, and 4 bases stayed unmatched. The CDR3 contains 15 residues. Germline CDR1 and CDR2: SQVTM and ANQGSEA. The DNA of the CDR3 is TGCAGCGTTGCCGGGACAGGGGGAGGCACAGATACGCAGTATTTT. It is translated as CSVAGTGGGTDTQYF.

The chain combines TRBV7-9 with TRBJ2-7; D possibly matches TRBD1 or TRBD2 (5 bases each). This CDR3 region has 15 residues. V was shortened by 4 bases and J by 1 base, with 14 bases between the two germline ends. The germline V gene encodes CDR1 SEHNR and CDR2 FQNEAQ (reference sequence). CDR3 sequence: CASSSGMGESYEQYF. Here the CDR3 DNA reads TGTGCCAGCAGCTCTGGAATGGGGGAGTCCTACGAGCAGTACTTC.

This clonotype appeared many times. V is TRBV4-3 and J is TRBJ2-5; D is undetermined. The V end lost 0 bases, the J end lost 7 bases, and 9 bases lay between the germline ends. CDR1 and CDR2 from the germline V gene are LGHNA and YSLEER. The CDR3 runs 13 residues. CDR3 protein: CASSQEALGTQYF. The CDR3 nucleotides read TGCGCCAGCAGCCAAGAGGCATTAGGGACCCAGTACTTC.

This sequence joins TRBV4-1 and TRBJ2-2, with D unresolved. Germline CDR1 reads MGHRA; CDR2 reads YSYEKL. The germline V and J ends were trimmed by 1 base and 4 bases, with 7 bases remaining between them. This CDR3 comprises 14 residues. The chain's CDR3 is CASSQGIFTGELFF. DNA for the CDR3: TGCGCCAGCAGCCAAGGGATCTTCACCGGGGAGCTGTTTTTT.

This clonotype was counted at least ten times. The gene calls are TRBV19 and TRBJ2-7; TRBD1 aligns across 8 bases. The CDR3 sequence is 14 residues long. The junction had 7 bases not matched to a gene; V was cut back by 7 bases and J by 2 bases. CDR1 and CDR2 from the germline V gene are LNHDA and SQIVND (reference sequence). This CDR3 reads CASKPGTGAYEQYF. In DNA, the CDR3 is TGTGCCAGTAAACCCGGGACAGGCGCCTACGAGCAGTACTTC.